These T cell receptor beta chains were read from a single sample in a study of blood T cell repertoires in COVID-19. TCRdb keeps only in-frame clones here, not all; method: immunoSEQ multiplex PCR. The sample shows under 300,000 clones, about 83% of them seen only once. What was sequenced was peripheral blood. These receptors all come from a young man who had recovered from COVID-19. Each CDR3 is given with its conserved first and last residue. D genes are given only for firm matches. Clone size is given for some rows only: seen once, a few or many times, or a class if the clone is expanded.

d_gene: NA
abundance: NA
j_gene: TRBJ1-6
v_gene: TRBV13
CDR3aa: CASSSRGGDSPLHF
CDR3nt: TGTGCCAGCAGCTCCAGGGGTGGGGATTCACCCCTCCACTTT

d_gene: TRBD1
abundance: NA
j_gene: TRBJ2-2
v_gene: TRBV7-3
CDR3aa: CASSHPTGDYTGELFF
CDR3nt: TGTGCCAGCAGCCACCCGACAGGGGACTACACCGGGGAGCTGTTTTTT

d_gene: NA
abundance: once
j_gene: TRBJ1-2
v_gene: TRBV18
CDR3aa: CASSHTSGNYGYTF
CDR3nt: TGTGCCAGCTCACATACGTCAGGGAACTATGGCTACACCTTC

d_gene: TRBD2
abundance: NA
j_gene: TRBJ2-3
v_gene: TRBV2
CDR3aa: CASSETGLAGANTDTQYF
CDR3nt: TGTGCCAGCAGTGAAACGGGACTAGCGGGGGCAAACACAGATACGCAGTATTTT

d_gene: NA
abundance: NA
j_gene: TRBJ1-6
v_gene: TRBV10-3
CDR3aa: CATDDRTLRLNSPLHF
CDR3nt: TGTGCCACCGACGACAGGACGTTACGATTGAATTCACCCCTCCACTTT

d_gene: NA
abundance: NA
j_gene: TRBJ2-7
v_gene: TRBV15
CDR3aa: CATSRVPPGGNYEQYF
CDR3nt: TGTGCCACCAGCAGAGTCCCACCTGGGGGCAACTACGAGCAGTACTTC

d_gene: NA
abundance: NA
j_gene: TRBJ1-4
v_gene: TRBV3-1/TRBV3-2
CDR3aa: CASSQSEVATNEKLFF
CDR3nt: TGTGCCAGCAGCCAATCGGAGGTTGCAACTAATGAAAAACTGTTTTTT

d_gene: TRBD1
abundance: NA
j_gene: TRBJ2-2
v_gene: TRBV10-3
CDR3aa: CASFGTGEGSNTGELFF
CDR3nt: TGTGCCTCTTTCGGGACAGGGGAAGGTTCGAACACCGGGGAGCTGTTTTTT

d_gene: NA
abundance: NA
j_gene: TRBJ2-3
v_gene: TRBV10-3
CDR3aa: CAISPRSTSTDTQYF
CDR3nt: TGTGCCATCAGTCCGAGGAGTACTAGCACAGATACGCAGTATTTT

d_gene: NA
abundance: few
j_gene: TRBJ1-2
v_gene: TRBV2
CDR3aa: CASSEGEHYGYTF
CDR3nt: TGTGCCAGCAGTGAGGGAGAGCACTATGGCTACACCTTC

d_gene: TRBD1
abundance: NA
j_gene: TRBJ2-5
v_gene: TRBV27
CDR3aa: CASSGTGGDLMAQYF
CDR3nt: TGTGCCAGCAGCGGGACAGGGGGGGACCTTATGGCCCAGTACTTC

d_gene: NA
abundance: NA
j_gene: TRBJ1-6
v_gene: TRBV13
CDR3aa: CASSLGGADSPLHF
CDR3nt: TGTGCCAGCAGCTTAGGGGGGGCCGATTCACCCCTCCACTTT

d_gene: NA
abundance: NA
j_gene: TRBJ2-7
v_gene: TRBV6-2/TRBV6-3
CDR3aa: CASSYGPVNEQYF
CDR3nt: TGTGCCAGCAGTTACGGCCCCGTGAACGAGCAGTACTTC

d_gene: NA
abundance: NA
j_gene: TRBJ2-5
v_gene: TRBV11-2
CDR3aa: CASSTTGETQYF
CDR3nt: TGTGCCAGCAGCACCACAGGGGAGACCCAGTACTTC

d_gene: TRBD1
abundance: NA
j_gene: TRBJ1-1
v_gene: TRBV11-1
CDR3aa: CASSPRQGAAEAFF
CDR3nt: TGTGCCAGCAGCCCTCGACAGGGGGCGGCTGAAGCTTTCTTT

d_gene: NA
abundance: NA
j_gene: TRBJ1-1
v_gene: TRBV12-3/TRBV12-4
CDR3aa: CASSPISAEAFF
CDR3nt: TGTGCCAGCAGTCCGATTTCGGCTGAAGCTTTCTTT

d_gene: NA
abundance: NA
j_gene: TRBJ2-3
v_gene: TRBV12-3/TRBV12-4
CDR3aa: CASSSAQDTQYF
CDR3nt: TGTGCCAGCAGTTCCGCCCAGGATACGCAGTATTTT

d_gene: NA
abundance: NA
j_gene: TRBJ2-3
v_gene: TRBV3-1/TRBV3-2
CDR3aa: CASSQDYGEADTQYF
CDR3nt: TGTGCCAGCAGCCAAGATTACGGGGAGGCAGATACGCAGTATTTT

d_gene: NA
abundance: once
j_gene: TRBJ1-2
v_gene: TRBV2
CDR3aa: CASSEALPGAVKYGYTF
CDR3nt: TGTGCCAGCAGTGAAGCGCTTCCAGGGGCTGTAAAGTATGGCTACACCTTC

d_gene: NA
abundance: NA
j_gene: TRBJ1-2
v_gene: TRBV18
CDR3aa: CASSSSQPGNYGYTF
CDR3nt: TGTGCCAGCTCGTCGTCACAGCCCGGCAACTATGGCTACACCTTC

d_gene: NA
abundance: NA
j_gene: TRBJ2-1
v_gene: TRBV2
CDR3aa: CASSEWGRVNEQFF
CDR3nt: TGTGCCAGCAGTGAGTGGGGGCGCGTAAATGAGCAGTTCTTC

d_gene: TRBD1
abundance: NA
j_gene: TRBJ1-1
v_gene: TRBV6-5
CDR3aa: CASRTPGQGNTEAFF
CDR3nt: TGTGCCAGCAGAACACCGGGACAGGGGAACACTGAAGCTTTCTTT

d_gene: NA
abundance: NA
j_gene: TRBJ1-1
v_gene: TRBV7-9
CDR3aa: CASSVTENTEAFF
CDR3nt: TGTGCCAGCAGCGTGACAGAAAACACTGAAGCTTTCTTT

d_gene: TRBD2
abundance: few
j_gene: TRBJ2-3
v_gene: TRBV4-2
CDR3aa: CASSPGTSGGADTQYF
CDR3nt: TGTGCCAGCAGCCCCGGGACTAGCGGGGGGGCAGATACGCAGTATTTT

d_gene: NA
abundance: NA
j_gene: TRBJ1-2
v_gene: TRBV28
CDR3aa: CASSPLGRDYGYTF
CDR3nt: TGTGCCAGCAGTCCATTAGGCAGGGACTATGGCTACACCTTC

d_gene: NA
abundance: NA
j_gene: TRBJ2-7
v_gene: TRBV28
CDR3aa: CASSLFEAEQYF
CDR3nt: TGTGCCAGCAGTTTATTTGAGGCCGAGCAGTACTTC

d_gene: TRBD1
abundance: NA
j_gene: TRBJ2-2
v_gene: TRBV2
CDR3aa: CASRRDRGRNGELFF
CDR3nt: TGTGCCAGCAGGAGAGACAGGGGGCGGAACGGGGAGCTGTTTTTT

d_gene: TRBD1
abundance: NA
j_gene: TRBJ2-1
v_gene: TRBV7-3
CDR3aa: CASSLEGQGQDNEQFF
CDR3nt: TGTGCCAGCAGCTTGGAGGGACAGGGACAAGACAATGAGCAGTTCTTC

d_gene: NA
abundance: NA
j_gene: TRBJ1-2
v_gene: TRBV4-2
CDR3aa: CASSQGAGGGYTF
CDR3nt: TGTGCCAGCAGCCAAGGGGCGGGCGGTGGCTACACCTTC

d_gene: TRBD1
abundance: NA
j_gene: TRBJ1-2
v_gene: TRBV10-3
CDR3aa: CAIRAGTEDSYYGYTF
CDR3nt: TGTGCCATCAGAGCCGGGACAGAAGATTCCTACTATGGCTACACCTTC

d_gene: TRBD1
abundance: NA
j_gene: TRBJ2-7
v_gene: TRBV15
CDR3aa: CATSREGTGYEQYF
CDR3nt: TGTGCCACCAGCAGAGAGGGGACAGGTTACGAGCAGTACTTC

d_gene: TRBD1
abundance: NA
j_gene: TRBJ2-3
v_gene: TRBV2
CDR3aa: CANEALSGQGADTQYF
CDR3nt: TGTGCCAACGAAGCTCTTTCCGGACAGGGAGCAGATACGCAGTATTTT

d_gene: NA
abundance: NA
j_gene: TRBJ1-2
v_gene: TRBV11-2
CDR3aa: CASSLEPGHGYTF
CDR3nt: TGTGCCAGCAGCTTAGAACCAGGGCATGGCTACACCTTC

d_gene: NA
abundance: few
j_gene: TRBJ1-2
v_gene: TRBV12-3/TRBV12-4
CDR3aa: CASTFGPNYGYTF
CDR3nt: TGTGCCAGCACTTTTGGGCCTAACTATGGCTACACCTTC

d_gene: NA
abundance: NA
j_gene: TRBJ2-6
v_gene: TRBV19
CDR3aa: CASSLSGANVLTF
CDR3nt: TGTGCCAGTAGCCTCTCTGGGGCCAACGTCCTGACTTTC

d_gene: NA
abundance: NA
j_gene: TRBJ1-2
v_gene: TRBV18
CDR3aa: CASSPQEGNYGYTF
CDR3nt: TGTGCCAGCTCACCCCAGGAGGGAAACTATGGCTACACCTTC

d_gene: NA
abundance: few
j_gene: TRBJ2-2
v_gene: TRBV9
CDR3aa: CASSVATAGELFF
CDR3nt: TGTGCCAGCAGCGTAGCAACAGCCGGGGAGCTGTTTTTT

d_gene: TRBD2
abundance: NA
j_gene: TRBJ2-3
v_gene: TRBV5-8
CDR3aa: CASSLGGGAFSTDTQYF
CDR3nt: TGTGCCAGCAGCTTAGGCGGGGGGGCCTTTAGCACAGATACGCAGTATTTT

d_gene: NA
abundance: once
j_gene: TRBJ2-3
v_gene: TRBV4-1
CDR3aa: CASSRTASTDTQYF
CDR3nt: TGCGCCAGCAGCAGAACAGCTAGCACAGATACGCAGTATTTT

d_gene: TRBD2
abundance: many
j_gene: TRBJ2-1
v_gene: TRBV20-1
CDR3aa: CSASVAGDHNEQFF
CDR3nt: TGCAGTGCTAGTGTGGCGGGGGACCACAATGAGCAGTTCTTC

d_gene: TRBD1
abundance: once
j_gene: TRBJ2-3
v_gene: TRBV16
CDR3aa: CASSLGQGTSTQYF
CDR3nt: TGTGCCAGCAGTCTCGGACAGGGGACGAGTACGCAGTATTTT

d_gene: NA
abundance: NA
j_gene: TRBJ2-5
v_gene: TRBV19
CDR3aa: CASKNRGGTIETQYF
CDR3nt: TGTGCCAGTAAGAACAGGGGCGGGACGATCGAGACCCAGTACTTC

d_gene: TRBD2
abundance: NA
j_gene: TRBJ2-1
v_gene: TRBV19
CDR3aa: CASSPGLAGANDEQFF
CDR3nt: TGTGCCAGTAGTCCGGGACTAGCGGGGGCCAATGATGAGCAGTTCTTC

d_gene: TRBD1
abundance: NA
j_gene: TRBJ1-1
v_gene: TRBV6-5
CDR3aa: CASTDRGNTEAFF
CDR3nt: TGTGCCAGCACCGACAGGGGGAACACTGAAGCTTTCTTT

d_gene: NA
abundance: NA
j_gene: TRBJ1-1
v_gene: TRBV5-1
CDR3aa: CASSLGIRAEAFF
CDR3nt: TGCGCCAGCAGCTTGGGGATTCGGGCTGAAGCTTTCTTT

d_gene: NA
abundance: NA
j_gene: TRBJ1-3
v_gene: TRBV3-1/TRBV3-2
CDR3aa: CASSERGAGNTIYF
CDR3nt: TGTGCCAGCAGCGAACGGGGGGCTGGAAACACCATATATTTT

d_gene: TRBD1
abundance: NA
j_gene: TRBJ1-1
v_gene: TRBV29-1
CDR3aa: CSTDRGLMDTEAFF
CDR3nt: TGCAGCACCGACAGGGGACTAATGGACACTGAAGCTTTCTTT

d_gene: TRBD2
abundance: few
j_gene: TRBJ2-2
v_gene: TRBV6-4
CDR3aa: CASATSNTGELFF
CDR3nt: TGTGCCAGCGCGACTAGCAACACCGGGGAGCTGTTTTTT

d_gene: TRBD2
abundance: few
j_gene: TRBJ2-4
v_gene: TRBV19
CDR3aa: CASTNRGGAKNIQYF
CDR3nt: TGTGCCAGTACTAATCGCGGGGGAGCCAAAAACATTCAGTACTTC

d_gene: NA
abundance: NA
j_gene: TRBJ2-3
v_gene: TRBV10-3
CDR3aa: CAMGGGGTDTQYF
CDR3nt: TGTGCCATGGGGGGGGGCGGCACAGATACGCAGTATTTT

d_gene: TRBD1
abundance: NA
j_gene: TRBJ2-1
v_gene: TRBV6-5
CDR3aa: CASSTRDRVRSFF
CDR3nt: TGTGCCAGCAGTACACGGGACAGGGTTCGATCGTTCTTC

d_gene: TRBD1
abundance: NA
j_gene: TRBJ1-5
v_gene: TRBV7-3
CDR3aa: CASRRQGQPQHF
CDR3nt: TGTGCCAGCAGACGACAGGGACAGCCCCAGCATTTT